This T cell receptor beta chain appears in the sequencing data of a study of graft-versus-host responses after intestinal transplantation. For the study at large: Among the recipients, all got anti-thymocyte globulin induction and then tacrolimus and steroids for two to four years. Study outcomes and limitations: Ileal or blood samples showed some GvH clones first, and such clones were also found in recipient marrow. Those patients showing graft-donor T cell macrochimerism displayed high graft-versus-host to host-versus-graft clonal ratios in allografts. Peak circulating GvH clone levels tracked with early post-transplant HvG declines.

Sequencing was performed with immunoSEQ multiplex PCR; in TCRdb, only in-frame clones are kept and a portion is missing. The sample holds about 50,000 clones, 85% to 95% seen once. The CDR3 has 14 residues. V shed 8 bases, J shed 10 bases, and the junction held 10 bases outside the gene matches. Per germline, CDR1 MGHDK and CDR2 SYGVNS. Turning to this clone: Its target is not known.

The specimen was unstimulated CD4+ T cells sorted from spleen or lymph node cells, collected before transplant. This clonotype originated in a human donor who was the organ donor for an intestinal transplant. V usage is TRBV25-1 and J usage is TRBJ1-6; 8 bases line up with TRBD1. The CDR3 is CASPTGDQDSPLHF. The CDR3 region has the DNA TGTGCCAGCCCGACAGGGGATCAAGACTCACCCCTCCACTTT.